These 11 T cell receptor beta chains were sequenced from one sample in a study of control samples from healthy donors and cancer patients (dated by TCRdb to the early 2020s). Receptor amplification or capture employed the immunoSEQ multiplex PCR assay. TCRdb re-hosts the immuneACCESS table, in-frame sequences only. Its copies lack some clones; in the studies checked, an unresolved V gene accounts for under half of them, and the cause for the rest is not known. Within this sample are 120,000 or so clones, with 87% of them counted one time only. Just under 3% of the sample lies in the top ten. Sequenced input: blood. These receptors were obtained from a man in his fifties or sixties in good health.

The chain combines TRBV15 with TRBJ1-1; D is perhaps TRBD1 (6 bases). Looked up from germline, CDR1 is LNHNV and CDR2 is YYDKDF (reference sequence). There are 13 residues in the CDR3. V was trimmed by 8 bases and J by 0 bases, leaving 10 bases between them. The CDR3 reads CATGRQVNTEAFF. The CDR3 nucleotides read TGTGCCACCGGCCGACAGGTGAACACTGAAGCTTTCTTT.

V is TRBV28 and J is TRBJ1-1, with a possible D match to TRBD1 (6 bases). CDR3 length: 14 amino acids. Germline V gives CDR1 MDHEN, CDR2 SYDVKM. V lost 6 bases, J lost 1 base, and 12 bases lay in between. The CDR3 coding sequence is TGTGCCAGCAGGATACAGGGACAGAACACTGAAGCTTTCTTT. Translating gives CASRIQGQNTEAFF.

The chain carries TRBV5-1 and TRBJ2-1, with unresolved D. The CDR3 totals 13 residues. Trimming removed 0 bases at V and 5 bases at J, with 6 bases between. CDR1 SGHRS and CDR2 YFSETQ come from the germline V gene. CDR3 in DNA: TGCGCCAGCAGCTTGGACAACAACAATGAGCAGTTCTTC. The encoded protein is CASSLDNNNEQFF.

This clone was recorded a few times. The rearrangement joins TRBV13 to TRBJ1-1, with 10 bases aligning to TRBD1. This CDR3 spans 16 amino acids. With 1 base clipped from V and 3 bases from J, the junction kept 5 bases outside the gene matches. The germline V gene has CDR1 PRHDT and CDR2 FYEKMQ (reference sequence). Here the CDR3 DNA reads TGTGCCAGCAGCTTAGTGGACAGGGGGTTTGACACTGAAGCTTTCTTT. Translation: CASSLVDRGFDTEAFF.

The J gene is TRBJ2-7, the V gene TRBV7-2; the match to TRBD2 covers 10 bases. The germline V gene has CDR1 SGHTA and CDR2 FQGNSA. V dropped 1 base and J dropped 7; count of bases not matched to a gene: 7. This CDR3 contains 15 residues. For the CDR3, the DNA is TGTGCCAGCAGCTTAGTAGGTCTAGCGGGAGTTGAGCAGTACTTC. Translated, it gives CASSLVGLAGVEQYF.

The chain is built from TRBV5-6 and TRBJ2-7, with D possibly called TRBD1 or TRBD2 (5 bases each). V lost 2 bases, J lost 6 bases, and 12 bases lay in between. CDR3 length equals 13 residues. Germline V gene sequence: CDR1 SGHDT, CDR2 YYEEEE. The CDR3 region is CASSFPGGLEQYF. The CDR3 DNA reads TGTGCCAGCAGCTTCCCTGGGGGTCTCGAGCAGTACTTC.

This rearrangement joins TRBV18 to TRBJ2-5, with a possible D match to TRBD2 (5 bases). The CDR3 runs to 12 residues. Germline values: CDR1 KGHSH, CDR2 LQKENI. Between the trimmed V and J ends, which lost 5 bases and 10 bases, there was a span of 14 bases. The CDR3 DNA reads TGTGCCAGCTCAACCGGGGATTGGGACCAGTACTTC. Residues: CASSTGDWDQYF.

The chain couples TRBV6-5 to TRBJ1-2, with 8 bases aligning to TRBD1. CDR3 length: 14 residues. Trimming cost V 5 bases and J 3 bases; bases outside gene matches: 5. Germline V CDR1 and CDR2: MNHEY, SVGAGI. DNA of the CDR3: TGTGCCAGCAGTATGACGGGACAGGACTATGGCTACACCTTC. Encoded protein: CASSMTGQDYGYTF.

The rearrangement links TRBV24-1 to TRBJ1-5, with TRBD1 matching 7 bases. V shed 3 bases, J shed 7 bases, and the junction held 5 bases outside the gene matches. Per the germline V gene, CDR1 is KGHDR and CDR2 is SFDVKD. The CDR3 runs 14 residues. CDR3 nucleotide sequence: TGTGCCACCAGTGATACGACAGGGCGCCAGCCCCAGCATTTT. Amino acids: CATSDTTGRQPQHF.

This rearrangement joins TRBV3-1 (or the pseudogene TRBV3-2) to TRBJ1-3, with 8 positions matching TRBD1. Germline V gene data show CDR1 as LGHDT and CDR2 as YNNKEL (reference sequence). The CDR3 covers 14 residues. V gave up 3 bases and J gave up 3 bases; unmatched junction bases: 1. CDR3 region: CASSQTGVGNTIYF. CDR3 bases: TGTGCCAGCAGCCAGACAGGGGTTGGAAACACCATATATTTT.

CDR3 residues: CASSLDRTTYNYGYTF. The DNA of the CDR3 is TGTGCCAGCAGCTTAGATAGGACAACCTACAACTATGGCTACACCTTC. The rearrangement links TRBV7-7 to TRBJ1-2, with D possibly TRBD1 on 5 matching bases. The germline CDR1 and CDR2 sequences are SSHAT and FNYEAQ (reference sequence). This CDR3 contains 16 residues. The V and J ends lost 1 base and 2 bases respectively, with 14 bases between them.